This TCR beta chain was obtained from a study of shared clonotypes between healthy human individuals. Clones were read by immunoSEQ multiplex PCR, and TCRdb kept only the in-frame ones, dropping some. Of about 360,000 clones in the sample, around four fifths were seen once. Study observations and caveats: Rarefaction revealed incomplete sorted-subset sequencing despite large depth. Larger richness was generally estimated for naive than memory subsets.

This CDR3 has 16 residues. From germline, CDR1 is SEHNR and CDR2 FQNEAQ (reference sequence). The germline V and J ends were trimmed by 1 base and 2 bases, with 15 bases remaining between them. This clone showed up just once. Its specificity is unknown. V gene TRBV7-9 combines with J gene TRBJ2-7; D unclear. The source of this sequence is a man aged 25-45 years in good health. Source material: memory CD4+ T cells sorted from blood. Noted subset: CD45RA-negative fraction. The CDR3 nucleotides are TGTGCCAGCAGCTTAGGGGATAGACCAGAAACCTACGAGCAGTACTTC. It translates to CASSLGDRPETYEQYF.